A selection of T cell receptor beta chains follows, all from one sample in a study of blood T cell repertoires in COVID-19. Repertoires were generated with immunoSEQ multiplex PCR, while TCRdb's copy carries only in-frame clones and drops some. This table holds around 220,000 clones, less than 85% found once. The specimen sequenced was peripheral blood. The receptor source for this set is a woman aged 80 or over with COVID-19, enrolled during active disease. Both conserved end residues are trimmed from each CDR3. Fields, in order: J gene, V gene, clone size, CDR3 protein. Clone size, where shown, is once, few, many, or a class for clones that have expanded.

j_call: TRBJ1-1
v_call: TRBV7-9
clone_size: NA
cdr3_aa: ASSLLLTGSFQDTEAF

j_call: TRBJ2-7
v_call: TRBV21-1
clone_size: NA
cdr3_aa: ASSKERTGSGQSSYEQY

j_call: TRBJ1-1
v_call: TRBV5-5
clone_size: NA
cdr3_aa: ASSSTSQANTEAF

j_call: TRBJ1-5
v_call: TRBV7-9
clone_size: once
cdr3_aa: ASSSQTGSRI

j_call: TRBJ2-1
v_call: TRBV11-2
clone_size: NA
cdr3_aa: ASSLSAGAFVSSYNEQF

j_call: TRBJ1-3
v_call: TRBV6-1
clone_size: few
cdr3_aa: ASSEALFSGNTIY

j_call: TRBJ2-5
v_call: TRBV9
clone_size: NA
cdr3_aa: ASSTSGGRETQY

j_call: TRBJ2-3
v_call: TRBV11-3
clone_size: NA
cdr3_aa: ASSQTSTDTQY

j_call: TRBJ2-1
v_call: TRBV3-1/TRBV3-2
clone_size: NA
cdr3_aa: ASSDRLAGSSYNEQF

j_call: TRBJ1-5
v_call: TRBV7-2
clone_size: NA
cdr3_aa: ASSLAWTAGGQPQH

j_call: TRBJ2-1
v_call: TRBV5-5
clone_size: NA
cdr3_aa: ASSFQNNEQF

j_call: TRBJ1-5
v_call: TRBV5-1
clone_size: NA
cdr3_aa: ASRGGDNQPQH

j_call: TRBJ1-2
v_call: TRBV2
clone_size: NA
cdr3_aa: ASSGKGHPYGYT

j_call: TRBJ1-2
v_call: TRBV12-3/TRBV12-4
clone_size: NA
cdr3_aa: ASSFGQNYGYT

j_call: TRBJ1-2
v_call: TRBV4-1
clone_size: NA
cdr3_aa: ASRQPGQNYGYT

j_call: TRBJ1-2
v_call: TRBV29-1
clone_size: NA
cdr3_aa: SAPRGTANYGYT

j_call: TRBJ1-4
v_call: TRBV5-1
clone_size: NA
cdr3_aa: ASSDTGGGEKLF

j_call: TRBJ1-1
v_call: TRBV9
clone_size: NA
cdr3_aa: ASSPHDSTPEAF

j_call: TRBJ1-2
v_call: TRBV4-1
clone_size: NA
cdr3_aa: ASSQDVARDRVLGYT

j_call: TRBJ1-3
v_call: TRBV9
clone_size: NA
cdr3_aa: ASRGAPTSGNTIY

j_call: TRBJ1-3
v_call: TRBV18
clone_size: NA
cdr3_aa: ASSPGALHSGNTIY

j_call: TRBJ2-3
v_call: TRBV11-2
clone_size: few
cdr3_aa: ASTPGAADTQY

j_call: TRBJ1-3
v_call: TRBV5-1
clone_size: NA
cdr3_aa: ASSPRTGSGNTIY

j_call: TRBJ1-2
v_call: TRBV29-1
clone_size: NA
cdr3_aa: SVEPNRVNGYT

j_call: TRBJ1-5
v_call: TRBV2
clone_size: NA
cdr3_aa: ASSGQGGLQPQH

j_call: TRBJ2-2
v_call: TRBV6-5
clone_size: NA
cdr3_aa: ASSSAWGVNGELF

j_call: TRBJ1-2
v_call: TRBV5-6
clone_size: NA
cdr3_aa: ASSRDNGGYT

j_call: TRBJ1-1
v_call: TRBV6-6
clone_size: NA
cdr3_aa: ASSSTGTRDTEAF

j_call: TRBJ1-2
v_call: TRBV5-1
clone_size: NA
cdr3_aa: ASSLDTGANYGYT

j_call: TRBJ2-2
v_call: TRBV23-1
clone_size: NA
cdr3_aa: ASSRLAGVQYTGELF

j_call: TRBJ1-2
v_call: TRBV6-6
clone_size: once
cdr3_aa: ASRTNQDRGLGYT

j_call: TRBJ1-1
v_call: TRBV5-8
clone_size: NA
cdr3_aa: ASSPRDRGSTEAF

j_call: TRBJ2-2
v_call: TRBV5-1
clone_size: NA
cdr3_aa: ASSLATGLRTGELF

j_call: TRBJ2-3
v_call: TRBV5-1
clone_size: NA
cdr3_aa: ASRQMGGLTDTQY

j_call: TRBJ1-3
v_call: TRBV28
clone_size: NA
cdr3_aa: ASRVRRAGNTIY

j_call: TRBJ2-5
v_call: TRBV10-3
clone_size: NA
cdr3_aa: AISDSYDQETQY

j_call: TRBJ1-4
v_call: TRBV5-1
clone_size: few
cdr3_aa: ASSLGGVGEKLF

j_call: TRBJ1-4
v_call: TRBV3-1/TRBV3-2
clone_size: few
cdr3_aa: ASSSVWTNEKLF

j_call: TRBJ2-1
v_call: TRBV19
clone_size: NA
cdr3_aa: ASSTTVGSGPYNEQF

j_call: TRBJ1-2
v_call: TRBV18
clone_size: few
cdr3_aa: ASSQASGVRSRYT

j_call: TRBJ2-3
v_call: TRBV11-3
clone_size: once
cdr3_aa: ASSFMTGGLDTQY

j_call: TRBJ1-2
v_call: TRBV12-3/TRBV12-4
clone_size: once
cdr3_aa: ASSRDSDYGYT